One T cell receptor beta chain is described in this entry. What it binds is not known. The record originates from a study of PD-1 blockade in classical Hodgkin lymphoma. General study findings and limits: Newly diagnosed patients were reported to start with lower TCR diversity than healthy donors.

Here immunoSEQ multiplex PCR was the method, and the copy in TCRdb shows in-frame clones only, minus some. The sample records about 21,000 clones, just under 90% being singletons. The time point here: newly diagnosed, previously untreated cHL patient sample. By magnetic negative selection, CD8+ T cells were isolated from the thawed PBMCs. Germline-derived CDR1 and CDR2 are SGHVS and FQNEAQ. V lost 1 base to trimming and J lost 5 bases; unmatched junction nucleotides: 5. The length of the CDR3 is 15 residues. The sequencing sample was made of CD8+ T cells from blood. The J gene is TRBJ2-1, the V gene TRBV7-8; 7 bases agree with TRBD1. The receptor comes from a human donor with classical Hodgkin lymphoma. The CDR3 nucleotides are TGTGCCAGCAGCTTAGTGGGGACAGCCAACAATGAGCAGTTCTTC. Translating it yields CASSLVGTANNEQFF.